Sequencing of this T cell receptor beta chain was carried out in a study of blood T cell repertoires in COVID-19. Study summary: Samples of COVID-19 (acute and convalescent) were obtained from the United States, Italy and Spain.

CDR3 length equals 13 residues. CDR1 and CDR2 (germline): SEHNR, FQNEAQ (reference sequence). V was shortened by 1 base and J by 0 bases, with 4 bases between the two germline ends. Profiled with immunoSEQ multiplex PCR; TCRdb holds only in-frame clones, not every one. The sample holds around 16,000 clones, 75% to 90% seen once. The sample was peripheral blood. This rearrangement joins TRBV7-9 to TRBJ2-7; unclear D gene. The sequence came from a man aged 70-80 years in a cohort sampled during active COVID-19. The CDR3 reads CASSLVLSYEQYF. The CDR3 DNA is TGTGCCAGCAGCTTAGTACTCTCCTACGAGCAGTACTTC.